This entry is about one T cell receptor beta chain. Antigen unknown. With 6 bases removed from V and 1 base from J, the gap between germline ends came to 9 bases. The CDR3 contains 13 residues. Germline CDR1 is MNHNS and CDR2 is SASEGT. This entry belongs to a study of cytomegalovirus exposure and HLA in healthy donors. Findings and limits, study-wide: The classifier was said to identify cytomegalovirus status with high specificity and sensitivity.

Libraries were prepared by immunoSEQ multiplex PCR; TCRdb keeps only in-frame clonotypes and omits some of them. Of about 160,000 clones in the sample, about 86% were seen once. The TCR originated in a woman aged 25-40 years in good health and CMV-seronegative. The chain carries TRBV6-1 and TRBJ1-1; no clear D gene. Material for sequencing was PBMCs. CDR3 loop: CASSRAGNTEAFF. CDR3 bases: TGTGCCAGCAGCCGGGCAGGGAACACTGAAGCTTTCTTT.